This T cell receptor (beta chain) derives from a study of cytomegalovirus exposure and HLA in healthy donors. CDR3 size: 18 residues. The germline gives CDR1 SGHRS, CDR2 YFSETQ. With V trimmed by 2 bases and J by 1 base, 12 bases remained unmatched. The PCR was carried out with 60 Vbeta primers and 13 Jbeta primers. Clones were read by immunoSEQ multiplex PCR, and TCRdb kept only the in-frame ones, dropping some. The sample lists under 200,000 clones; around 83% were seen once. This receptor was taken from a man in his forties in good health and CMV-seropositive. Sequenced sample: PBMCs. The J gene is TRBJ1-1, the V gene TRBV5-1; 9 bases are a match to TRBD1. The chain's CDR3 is CASSLRWFMDRGNTEAFF. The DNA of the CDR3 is TGCGCCAGCAGCTTAAGGTGGTTTATGGACAGGGGGAACACTGAAGCTTTCTTT. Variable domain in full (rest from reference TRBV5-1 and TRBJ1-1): KAGVTQTPRYLIKTRGQQVTLSCSPISGHRSVSWYQQTPGQGLQFLFEYFSETQRNKGNFPGRFSGRQFSNSRSEMNVSTLELGDSALYLCASSLRWFMDRGNTEAFFGQGTRLTVV.